This TCR beta chain comes out of a study of CD8 T cells in ankylosing spondylitis. CDR3 length equals 15 residues. Per germline, CDR1 SGHRS and CDR2 YFSETQ. V was cut by 4 bases and J by 1 base, with 15 bases left in between. Findings of the study overall: Disease-linked clones were reportedly significantly enriched in matched ankylosing spondylitis synovial fluid. Peripheral blood samples showed relatively rare disease-linked clones, and these clones were CD8+. A TCR beta motif of under ten highly homologous variants seemed to mark ankylosing spondylitis blood.

Each TCR beta library was made by quantitative 5'-RACE that incorporated molecular barcodes. Using its own MiXCR run on the 5' RACE reads, TCRdb lists one record per CDR3 protein. The profile shows around 440,000 distinct CDR3 sequences, roughly 17% of them singletons. As to this clonotype: Its target is not known.

The TCR sequence derives from a male donor with ankylosing spondylitis. The V call is TRBV5-1, the J call TRBJ2-7, with D perhaps TRBD1 (5 bases). What was sequenced was blood, either unsorted or a sorted T cell fraction (not recorded which). CDR3 protein: CASSLQARSSYEQYF. CDR3 bases: TGCGCCAGCAGCCTACAGGCACGTAGTTCCTACGAGCAGTACTTC.